Listed below are T cell receptor beta chains from one sample, sequenced in a study of blood T cell repertoires in COVID-19. Measured with immunoSEQ multiplex PCR; TCRdb has only the in-frame clones, and not every one. Of about 360,000 clones listed, around 87% are singletons. The material sequenced was PBMCs or T cells enriched from blood (not recorded which). The origin of the receptors is a man in his forties in a cohort exposed to, infected with or recovered from COVID-19 (not recorded which). The CDR3 runs from the conserved cysteine through the conserved F or W. Each record gives: D gene, clone size, J gene, V gene, CDR3 DNA, CDR3 protein. D genes are given only for firm matches. Clone size is stated in some rows and not others, as once, few, many or a class when expanded.

D: NA
size: few
J: TRBJ2-4
V: TRBV27
DNA: TGTGCCAGCAGTTTACGCCCGGACAGACTAGCCAAAAACATTCAGTACTTC
CDR3: CASSLRPDRLAKNIQYF

D: NA
size: NA
J: TRBJ1-5
V: TRBV2
DNA: TGTGCCAGCAGTGAAGGCCAGGTGAGCAATCAGCCCCAGCATTTT
CDR3: CASSEGQVSNQPQHF

D: TRBD2
size: NA
J: TRBJ2-2
V: TRBV15
DNA: TGTGCCACCAGCAGACAGCGGGAGTGGGGGGAGCTGTTTTTT
CDR3: CATSRQREWGELFF

D: NA
size: NA
J: TRBJ2-3
V: TRBV5-1
DNA: TGCGCCAGCAGCTCATGGGACTATACGCAGTATTTT
CDR3: CASSSWDYTQYF

D: NA
size: NA
J: TRBJ2-2
V: TRBV30
DNA: TGTGCCTGGAGTGTACTTAGGACGGCGGGATCCACCGGGGAGCTGTTTTTT
CDR3: CAWSVLRTAGSTGELFF

D: TRBD1
size: NA
J: TRBJ2-7
V: TRBV2
DNA: TGTGCCACCTTCCCCGGGACAGGGCCCTACGAGCAGTACTTC
CDR3: CATFPGTGPYEQYF

D: NA
size: once
J: TRBJ2-1
V: TRBV18
DNA: TGTGCCAGCTCACCCCGGGGTGAGCAGTTCTTC
CDR3: CASSPRGEQFF

D: TRBD2
size: NA
J: TRBJ2-5
V: TRBV27
DNA: TGTGCCAGCAGTCTAAACATACTAGCGGGAGGTTCCAGGGAGACCCAGTACTTC
CDR3: CASSLNILAGGSRETQYF

D: NA
size: once
J: TRBJ2-3
V: TRBV24-1
DNA: TGTGCCACCTCTCCTGGGGGGATGGGTTCGGATACGCAGTATTTT
CDR3: CATSPGGMGSDTQYF

D: TRBD2
size: NA
J: TRBJ2-7
V: TRBV7-8
DNA: TGTGCCAGCAGCCGCGGACTAGCGGGAACCTACGAGCAGTACTTC
CDR3: CASSRGLAGTYEQYF

D: NA
size: few
J: TRBJ1-5
V: TRBV7-2
DNA: TGTGCCAGCAGCTCCTTAAATGGGGCCAATCAGCCCCAGCATTTT
CDR3: CASSSLNGANQPQHF

D: NA
size: NA
J: TRBJ1-6
V: TRBV27
DNA: TGTGCCAGCAGTCGGAGGCAGAATAATTCACCCCTCCACTTT
CDR3: CASSRRQNNSPLHF

D: TRBD1
size: NA
J: TRBJ1-2
V: TRBV29-1
DNA: TGCAGCGTGGGGGGACAGCAAAACTATGGCTACACCTTC
CDR3: CSVGGQQNYGYTF

D: NA
size: NA
J: TRBJ1-6
V: TRBV2
DNA: TGTGCCAGCAGTGAAGGGCCGGGGGACAATTCACCCCTCCACTTT
CDR3: CASSEGPGDNSPLHF

D: NA
size: NA
J: TRBJ1-3
V: TRBV14
DNA: TGTGCCAGCAGCCAAGCCGTCTCTGGAAACACCATATATTTT
CDR3: CASSQAVSGNTIYF

D: NA
size: few
J: TRBJ2-7
V: TRBV15
DNA: TGTGCCACCAGCAGAGCCCTCGAGGGGGTCTCGGGGAAGCAGTACTTC
CDR3: CATSRALEGVSGKQYF

D: NA
size: NA
J: TRBJ2-7
V: TRBV28
DNA: TGTGCCAGTAAGTTTTCTGGGGCCAGAGCCTACGAGCAGTACTTC
CDR3: CASKFSGARAYEQYF

D: NA
size: once
J: TRBJ2-7
V: TRBV20-1
DNA: TGCAGTGCTAGTCTCCGGGAGAAACTCTACGAGCAGTACTTC
CDR3: CSASLREKLYEQYF

D: NA
size: NA
J: TRBJ2-3
V: TRBV5-4
DNA: TGTGCCAGCAGCCCGGCAGGGCTCCATACGCAGTATTTT
CDR3: CASSPAGLHTQYF

D: TRBD1
size: many
J: TRBJ1-6
V: TRBV25-1
DNA: TGTGCCAGCCGGGACAGCCAGTGGGATAATTCACCCCTCCACTTT
CDR3: CASRDSQWDNSPLHF

D: NA
size: NA
J: TRBJ1-2
V: TRBV10-3
DNA: TGTGCCATCAGTGGGAATCAGGGGCTTCACTATGGCTACACCTTC
CDR3: CAISGNQGLHYGYTF

D: NA
size: few
J: TRBJ2-5
V: TRBV18
DNA: TGTGCCAGCTCACCAAACGAGAACAGAGAGACCCAGTACTTC
CDR3: CASSPNENRETQYF

D: TRBD1
size: few
J: TRBJ1-1
V: TRBV5-4
DNA: TGTGCCAGCAGGACAGGGGCCCTGAACACTGAAGCTTTCTTT
CDR3: CASRTGALNTEAFF

D: TRBD2
size: NA
J: TRBJ2-2
V: TRBV5-1
DNA: TGCGCCAGCAGCTTGGAGACTAGCATGGCCGGGGAGCTGTTTTTT
CDR3: CASSLETSMAGELFF

D: NA
size: few
J: TRBJ1-1
V: TRBV25-1
DNA: TGTGCCAGCAGTGAATTAGGCGGCAGCACTGAAGCTTTCTTT
CDR3: CASSELGGSTEAFF

D: NA
size: NA
J: TRBJ1-1
V: TRBV6-5
DNA: TGTGCCAGCAGTTACCCAGGGAACACTGAAGCTTTCTTT
CDR3: CASSYPGNTEAFF

D: TRBD1
size: NA
J: TRBJ1-1
V: TRBV5-1
DNA: TGCGCCACTAAACAGGGGGCGGACACTGAAGCTTTCTTT
CDR3: CATKQGADTEAFF

D: NA
size: NA
J: TRBJ2-1
V: TRBV18
DNA: TGTGCCAGCTCACCGGCCCTGTACAATGAGCAGTTCTTC
CDR3: CASSPALYNEQFF

D: TRBD1
size: NA
J: TRBJ1-6
V: TRBV6-1
DNA: TGTGCCAGCAGTGGGGGGGGACAGGTACGCGATAATTCACCCCTCCACTTT
CDR3: CASSGGGQVRDNSPLHF

D: TRBD2
size: NA
J: TRBJ2-3
V: TRBV7-9
DNA: TGTGCCAGCAGCTTATTGCGGGAGGAAACAGATACGCAGTATTTT
CDR3: CASSLLREETDTQYF

D: TRBD2
size: NA
J: TRBJ2-1
V: TRBV7-2
DNA: TGTGCCAGCAGCCCCGGGACTAGCGGGAGGGGATCCTACAATGAGCAGTTCTTC
CDR3: CASSPGTSGRGSYNEQFF

D: TRBD1
size: NA
J: TRBJ1-2
V: TRBV12-5
DNA: TGTGCTAGTGGTTCTGGGACAGGGTTCGGCTACACCTTC
CDR3: CASGSGTGFGYTF

D: NA
size: once
J: TRBJ2-5
V: TRBV29-1
DNA: TGCAGCGGCTCCGCCGGGACTTACAAAGAGACCCAGTACTTC
CDR3: CSGSAGTYKETQYF

D: TRBD1
size: once
J: TRBJ1-6
V: TRBV30
DNA: TGTGCCTGGAGAAGGACAGGGGAAGTATCACCCCTCCACTTT
CDR3: CAWRRTGEVSPLHF

D: NA
size: few
J: TRBJ1-2
V: TRBV5-4
DNA: TGTGCCAGCAGCTTGGGGCAGATCAACTATGGCTACACCTTC
CDR3: CASSLGQINYGYTF

D: NA
size: NA
J: TRBJ1-1
V: TRBV19
DNA: TGTGCCAGTATCAGCGGGGCGCGGCAAGCTTTCTTT
CDR3: CASISGARQAFF

D: NA
size: once
J: TRBJ1-2
V: TRBV7-9
DNA: TGTGCCAGCAGCTTAGCAGGGGACTATGGCTACACCTTC
CDR3: CASSLAGDYGYTF

D: TRBD1
size: once
J: TRBJ2-7
V: TRBV10-3
DNA: TGTGCCATCAGTGATTCCGGGACAGGGATCCACGAGCAGTACTTC
CDR3: CAISDSGTGIHEQYF

D: NA
size: NA
J: TRBJ1-1
V: TRBV15
DNA: TGTGCCACCAGCAGAGAGGAGGGGCGGAACACTGAAGCTTTCTTT
CDR3: CATSREEGRNTEAFF

D: TRBD2
size: NA
J: TRBJ2-7
V: TRBV6-4
DNA: TGTGCCAGCAGTGTACTAGCGAATGGAGGCGAGCAGTACTTC
CDR3: CASSVLANGGEQYF

D: NA
size: few
J: TRBJ1-5
V: TRBV24-1
DNA: TGTGCCACCAGTGATCGGGGGTATCAGCCCCAGCATTTT
CDR3: CATSDRGYQPQHF

D: NA
size: NA
J: TRBJ1-1
V: TRBV5-4
DNA: TGTGCCAGCAGCCAAAGGGGTAATTCTGAAGCTTTCTTT
CDR3: CASSQRGNSEAFF

D: TRBD2
size: NA
J: TRBJ2-5
V: TRBV2
DNA: TGTGCCAGCAAAGAGCGGGAGTTGGAGACCCAGTACTTC
CDR3: CASKERELETQYF

D: TRBD2
size: NA
J: TRBJ2-7
V: TRBV19
DNA: TGTGCCAGTAGTATTGGGACTAGCGGGATTGACGAGCAGTACTTC
CDR3: CASSIGTSGIDEQYF

D: NA
size: NA
J: TRBJ2-2
V: TRBV6-4
DNA: TGTGCCAGCAGTCCCTTCGGGGAGGCCACCGGGGAGCTGTTTTTT
CDR3: CASSPFGEATGELFF

D: NA
size: NA
J: TRBJ1-2
V: TRBV15
DNA: TGTGCCACCAGCAGTCTGACAGACTACACCTTC
CDR3: CATSSLTDYTF

D: NA
size: NA
J: TRBJ1-6
V: TRBV18
DNA: TGTGCCAGCTCAATTGAACACCCGTTGTCACCCCTCCACTTT
CDR3: CASSIEHPLSPLHF

D: NA
size: NA
J: TRBJ1-5
V: TRBV19
DNA: TGTGCCAGTAAGGACACAGACAGACAGCCCCAGCATTTT
CDR3: CASKDTDRQPQHF

D: NA
size: many
J: TRBJ2-3
V: TRBV15
DNA: TGTGCCACCAGCAGCGTCAGCGGTCTTCGCACAGATACGCAGTATTTT
CDR3: CATSSVSGLRTDTQYF

D: TRBD1
size: few
J: TRBJ1-4
V: TRBV3-1/TRBV3-2
DNA: TGTGCCAGCACCCCAGCCATACAGGGGGCAAATGAAAAACTGTTTTTT
CDR3: CASTPAIQGANEKLFF

D: TRBD2
size: NA
J: TRBJ2-7
V: TRBV15
DNA: TGTGCCACCAGCAGAGACGTGTCGGGGGGCTACGAGCAGTACTTC
CDR3: CATSRDVSGGYEQYF

D: TRBD2
size: once
J: TRBJ2-2
V: TRBV6-6
DNA: TGTGCCAGCAGTTACTCGCGGGGGGACGGGGAGCTGTTTTTT
CDR3: CASSYSRGDGELFF

D: NA
size: few
J: TRBJ1-6
V: TRBV5-4
DNA: TGTGCCAGCAGCAAACAGGGTTCTCCTTCACCCCTCCACTTT
CDR3: CASSKQGSPSPLHF

D: NA
size: few
J: TRBJ1-2
V: TRBV19
DNA: TGTGCCAGTAGTACTTCAGGGGATAGTCGTGGCTATGGCTACACCTTC
CDR3: CASSTSGDSRGYGYTF

D: NA
size: NA
J: TRBJ2-1
V: TRBV27
DNA: TGTGCCAGCAGTCGGGACTTCTCCTACAATGAGCAGTTCTTC
CDR3: CASSRDFSYNEQFF